This T cell receptor beta chain comes out of a study of T cell responses to AZD1222 COVID-19 vaccine. Assay: immunoSEQ multiplex PCR; the TCRdb copy retains only in-frame clones and omits some. Of around 100,000 clones in the sample, around 87% were seen once. This CDR3 has 17 residues. Germline lookup yields CDR1 SGHRS and CDR2 YFSETQ. J gave up 12 bases and V 4 bases, and 19 bases lay outside the gene matches. This clone was seen only a few times. The clonotype originates from an adult in good health. The chain combines TRBV5-1 with TRBJ2-1; 10 bases are shared with TRBD1. Sequencing was performed on peripheral blood, taken on day 0 of MenACWY control vaccination. The CDR3 nucleotides are TGCGCCAGCAGCCCCGGACAGGGGGGGGCTGGTGGGCTAGCGCAGTTCTTC. As protein: CASSPGQGGAGGLAQFF.